These 8 T cell receptor beta chains came from one sample sequenced in a study of T-cell memory formation after mild COVID-19. Via MiXCR, TCRdb re-called the 5' RACE reads, giving one row per CDR3 protein. The profile shows some 200,000 distinct CDR3 sequences, over 7.5% of them singletons. Sequencing was done on a sample of PBMCs or a T cell subset sorted from them (not recorded which). These receptors were collected from a man between 18 and 35 years old who had mild COVID-19 (a few samples of this study predate the infection). Cell type and time point are not known.

The V call is TRBV15, the J call TRBJ2-1; 9 bases align to TRBD1. This CDR3 contains 13 residues. CDR1 is LNHNV, CDR2 YYDKDF, per germline (reference sequence). V lost 11 bases, J lost 3 bases, and 5 bases stayed unmatched. CDR3 in DNA: TGTGCCCTCGGGACAGGGTTCTACAATGAGCAGTTCTTC. Translated: CALGTGFYNEQFF. The complete variable domain, with remaining parts taken from reference TRBV15 and TRBJ2-1, reads DAMVIQNPRYQVTQFGKPVTLSCSQTLNHNVMYWYQQKSSQAPKLLFHYYDKDFNNEADTPDNFQSRRPNTSFCFLDIRSPGLGDTAMYLCALGTGFYNEQFFGPGTRLTVL.

This clonotype was picked up a small number of times. The chain has TRBV5-1 and TRBJ2-5, with D tentatively TRBD1 (5 bases). CDR1 and CDR2 from the germline V gene are SGHRS and YFSETQ. With 0 bases removed from V and 1 base from J, the gap between germline ends came to 10 bases. The CDR3 length is 15 residues. The CDR3 region is CASSLALRVQETQYF. The CDR3 DNA is TGCGCCAGCAGCTTGGCCCTCAGGGTCCAAGAGACCCAGTACTTC.

This clonotype was picked up many times. V is TRBV4-3 and J is TRBJ2-3, with D perhaps TRBD1 (5 bases). Germline V CDR1 and CDR2: LGHNA, YSLEER. This CDR3 is 14 amino acids long. Trimming took off 0 bases at V and 5 bases at J, with 9 bases between the two ends. The CDR3 DNA reads as TGCGCCAGCAGCCAAGATCCAGGGATAGATACGCAGTATTTT. It is translated as CASSQDPGIDTQYF.

In this sample, this clonotype turned up many times. The chain has TRBV20-1 and TRBJ2-3, with D possibly matching TRBD2 (5 bases). The CDR3 is made up of 13 amino acids. Trimming pared 1 base from V and 3 bases from J, leaving 8 bases between. Germline loops: CDR1 DFQATT, CDR2 SNEGSKA (reference sequence). The CDR3 region is CSARGGGTDTQYF. The CDR3 DNA is TGCAGTGCTAGAGGCGGAGGAACAGATACGCAGTATTTT.

This clonotype has just a few counts. The genes are TRBV7-2 and TRBJ2-7; no definite D call. The CDR3 has 14 residues. Deletions cut 2 bases from V and 3 bases from J, with 11 bases between. The V gene's germline CDR1 is SGHTA and CDR2 FQGNSA. The CDR3 bases are TGTGCCAGCAGCTTAAGAGTAACCGGCTACGAGCAGTACGTC. As protein: CASSLRVTGYEQYV.

The V gene is TRBV20-1, the J gene TRBJ1-5; 9 positions match TRBD1. V lost 6 bases to trimming and J lost 5 bases; unmatched junction nucleotides: 5. CDR3 length: 13 residues. The germline V gene encodes CDR1 DFQATT and CDR2 SNEGSKA (reference sequence). The chain's CDR3 is CSAPGQGYQPQHF. The CDR3, as DNA: TGCAGTGCCCCCGGACAGGGGTATCAGCCCCAGCATTTT.

This clonotype was counted between two and nine times. The gene calls are TRBV27 and TRBJ2-3, with D possibly TRBD1 on 6 matching bases. CDR3 length: 16 amino acids. Deletions cut 6 bases from V and 0 bases from J, with 16 bases between. Germline V gives CDR1 MNHEY, CDR2 SMNVEV (reference sequence). In DNA form, the CDR3 reads TGTGCCAGCAGGCCCCGGCGAAGGGGGAGCACAGATACGCAGTATTTT. Residues: CASRPRRRGSTDTQYF.

This clonotype was found many times. This chain links TRBV18 with TRBJ2-3, with D uncertain. This CDR3 region has 13 residues. V was trimmed by 0 bases and J by 2 bases, leaving 3 bases between them. CDR1 is KGHSH, CDR2 LQKENI, per germline. CDR3 DNA: TGTGCCAGCTCACCACCGTCCACAGATACGCAGTATTTT. It yields the protein CASSPPSTDTQYF. The full variable domain, its missing parts supplied by reference TRBV18 and TRBJ2-3, is NAGVMQNPRHLVRRRGQEARLRCSPMKGHSHVYWYRQLPEEGLKFMVYLQKENIIDESGMPKERFSAEFPKEGPSILRIQQVVRGDSAAYFCASSPPSTDTQYFGPGTRLTVL.